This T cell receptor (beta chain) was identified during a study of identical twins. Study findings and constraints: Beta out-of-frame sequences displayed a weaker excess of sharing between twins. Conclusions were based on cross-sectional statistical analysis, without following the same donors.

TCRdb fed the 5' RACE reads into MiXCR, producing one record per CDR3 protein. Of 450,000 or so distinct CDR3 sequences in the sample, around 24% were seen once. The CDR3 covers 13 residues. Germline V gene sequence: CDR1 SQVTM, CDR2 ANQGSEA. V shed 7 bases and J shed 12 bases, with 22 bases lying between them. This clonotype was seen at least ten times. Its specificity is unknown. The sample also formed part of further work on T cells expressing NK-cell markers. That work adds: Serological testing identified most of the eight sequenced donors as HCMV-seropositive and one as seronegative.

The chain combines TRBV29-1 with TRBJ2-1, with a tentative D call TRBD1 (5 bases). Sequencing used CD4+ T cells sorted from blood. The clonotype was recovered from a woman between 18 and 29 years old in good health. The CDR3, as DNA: TGCAGCGCGAGCCCCGTGACCGCTCAGGGGCAGTTCTTC. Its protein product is CSASPVTAQGQFF.